This T cell receptor (beta chain) is from a study of blood T cell repertoires in COVID-19. This clone was counted a single time. A much larger clone differs from this one at a single base, so this may be a read error. Within the sample, other DNA sequences also encode this same CDR3. Original methodology: Scientists estimated how many nucleated cells there were by amplifying reference gene primers. Generated by immunoSEQ multiplex PCR, the TCRdb table keeps only in-frame clones and is missing some. From that table come the V and J calls and clone size; the DNA was used to work out D and trimming. The data show about 180,000 clones, about nine tenths seen once. The V gene lost 0 bases and the J gene lost 3 bases, with 4 bases spanning the gap. CDR3 size: 14 residues. From germline, CDR1 is SGHRS and CDR2 YFSETQ.

This chain joins TRBV5-1 and TRBJ2-6; unclear D gene. Sequencing used peripheral blood. This sequence originates from a woman in her twenties or thirties with acute or convalescent COVID-19. CDR3 region: CASSLVVGANVLTF. The DNA of the CDR3 is TGCGCCAGCAGCTTGGTAGTTGGGGCCAACGTCCTGACTTTC.